A single sample is the source of the 28 T cell receptor beta chains below, sequenced in a study of blood T cell repertoires in COVID-19. Sequenced by immunoSEQ multiplex PCR; TCRdb stores in-frame clones only, minus some. The sample has a few hundred thousand clones, more than 75% seen once. Sequencing was carried out using PBMCs or T cells enriched from blood (not recorded which). The source of these receptors is a woman aged 30 to 39 who had recovered from COVID-19.

The gene calls are TRBV4-1 and TRBJ1-4, with 7 bases lining up with TRBD1. CDR3 length: 16 residues. After removal of 4 bases from V and 6 bases from J, the junction contained 11 bases not matched to a gene. Germline V gene sequence: CDR1 MGHRA, CDR2 YSYEKL. CDR3 protein: CASSPLSGGLDEKLFF. The CDR3 nucleotides are TGCGCCAGCAGCCCCCTGTCAGGGGGGCTTGATGAAAAACTGTTTTTT.

J is TRBJ1-1 and V is TRBV28; perhaps TRBD1 as D (5 bases). The ends were cut back, 7 bases at V and 2 bases at J, with 17 bases in the middle. The germline V gene has CDR1 MDHEN and CDR2 SYDVKM. This CDR3 is 15 amino acids long. The CDR3 sequence is CASTEVGEINTEAFF. DNA for the CDR3: TGTGCCAGCACTGAGGTAGGGGAAATTAACACTGAAGCTTTCTTT.

The V and J genes are TRBV15 and TRBJ1-2; 7 positions agree with TRBD1. With V trimmed by 8 bases and J by 7 bases, 13 bases remained unmatched. Germline CDR1 is LNHNV and CDR2 is YYDKDF (reference sequence). CDR3 length: 14 residues. This CDR3 reads CATRHGGGVGGYTF. As DNA, the CDR3 is TGTGCCACCCGACATGGAGGGGGCGTTGGTGGCTACACCTTC. The full variable domain, rest sourced from reference TRBV15 and TRBJ1-2, is DAMVIQNPRYQVTQFGKPVTLSCSQTLNHNVMYWYQQKSSQAPKLLFHYYDKDFNNEADTPDNFQSRRPNTSFCFLDIRSPGLGDTAMYLCATRHGGGVGGYTFGSGTRLTVV.

J is TRBJ2-3 and V is TRBV4-1; D possibly corresponds to TRBD2 (5 bases). Between the trimmed V and J ends, which lost 3 bases and 0 bases, there was a span of 13 bases. The CDR3 has 16 amino acids. In germline, CDR1 is MGHRA, CDR2 YSYEKL. For the CDR3, the DNA is TGCGCCAGCAGCCACGTAGGGCCGGGGAGCACAGATACGCAGTATTTT. Its translation is CASSHVGPGSTDTQYF.

The chain employs TRBV7-9 and TRBJ2-7; TRBD1 matches at 7 bases. CDR1 is SEHNR, CDR2 FQNEAQ, per germline (reference sequence). Unmatched junction bases numbered 7, after V lost 5 bases and J lost 6 bases. The CDR3 totals 13 residues. CDR3 region: CASSQTGFGEQYF. CDR3 coding DNA: TGTGCCAGCAGCCAGACAGGGTTCGGCGAGCAGTACTTC.

This chain uses TRBV19 with TRBJ2-2; a possible D gene is TRBD2 (5 bases). Germline CDR1 reads LNHDA; CDR2 reads SQIVND (reference sequence). This CDR3 spans 13 amino acids. Deletions cut 6 bases from V and 5 bases from J, with 10 bases between. The CDR3 loop is CASSLAGTGELFF. The CDR3 DNA follows: TGTGCCAGTAGCCTAGCTGGGACCGGGGAGCTGTTTTTT.

The chain couples TRBV5-1 to TRBJ2-7; 8 bases line up with TRBD2. The V gene's germline CDR1 is SGHRS and CDR2 YFSETQ. This CDR3 contains 15 residues. V was clipped by 3 bases and J by 0 bases; unmatched bases: 5. CDR3 DNA sequence: TGCGCCAGCAGCTCCCTAGCGGGTAGCTCCTACGAGCAGTACTTC. Protein product: CASSSLAGSSYEQYF.

The genes are TRBV19 and TRBJ1-1; 7 nucleotides agree with TRBD1. This CDR3 is built from 14 residues. CDR1 and CDR2 (germline): LNHDA, SQIVND (reference sequence). Germline trimming cut 7 bases from V and 2 bases from J; bases unmatched to any gene: 7. CDR3 sequence (DNA): TGTGCCAGTACCACCGGGACAGTAAACACTGAAGCTTTCTTT. This gives the protein CASTTGTVNTEAFF. Looking up the rest from reference TRBV19 and TRBJ1-1 gives the full variable domain: DGGITQSPKYLFRKEGQNVTLSCEQNLNHDAMYWYRQDPGQGLRLIYYSQIVNDFQKGDIAEGYSVSREKKESFPLTVTSAQKNPTAFYLCASTTGTVNTEAFFGQGTRLTVV.

The chain joins TRBV3-1 (or the pseudogene TRBV3-2) to TRBJ2-1; 9 nucleotides line up with TRBD2. After removal of 4 bases from V and 10 bases from J, the junction contained 8 bases not matched to a gene. Germline CDR1 reads LGHDT; CDR2 reads YNNKEL (reference sequence). This CDR3 contains 14 residues. The CDR3 spells CASSLTSGAPEQFF. The CDR3 DNA sequence: TGTGCCAGCAGCCTGACTAGCGGAGCCCCCGAGCAGTTCTTC.

V is TRBV6-2 or TRBV6-3 and J is TRBJ1-2; unclear D gene. Germline CDR1 is MNHEY and CDR2 is SVGEGT. V was trimmed by 1 base and J by 4 bases, leaving 13 bases between them. The CDR3 runs to 15 residues. CDR3 in DNA: TGTGCCAGCAGTTACTTGACACCTACCTTCTATGGCTACACCTTC. The encoded protein is CASSYLTPTFYGYTF.

This clone appeared a single time. The rearrangement links TRBV12-5 to TRBJ2-5; a possible D gene is TRBD2 (6 bases). Deletions cut 4 bases from V and 2 bases from J, with 11 bases between. Germline V CDR1 and CDR2: LGHNT, FRNRAP. There are 14 residues in the CDR3. CDR3 DNA sequence: TGTGCTAGTGGTTATGGGGACTGGCAAGAGACCCAGTACTTC. This gives the protein CASGYGDWQETQYF.

The chain is built from TRBV15 and TRBJ1-1; D unresolved. V was pared by 0 bases and J by 8 bases, with 10 bases between. This CDR3 comprises 13 residues. Germline-derived CDR1 and CDR2 are LNHNV and YYDKDF (reference sequence). In nucleotides, the CDR3 is TGTGCCACCAGCAGAGATCATCGGGAAGAAGCTTTCTTT. It encodes CATSRDHREEAFF.

This clone was picked up a small number of times. V usage is TRBV10-1 and J usage is TRBJ1-1; D possibly corresponds to TRBD1 (6 bases). The germline CDR1 and CDR2 sequences are WNHNN and SYGVQD (reference sequence). V was pared by 5 bases and J by 1 base, with 11 bases between. This CDR3 has 14 residues. Here the CDR3 reads CASSSQGGNTEAFF. DNA for the CDR3: TGCGCCAGCAGTTCACAAGGGGGGAACACTGAAGCTTTCTTT.

The chain recombines TRBV15 with TRBJ1-5, with unresolved D. Trimming cost V 8 bases and J 0 bases, with 11 bases left between them. Per the germline V gene, CDR1 is LNHNV and CDR2 is YYDKDF (reference sequence). The CDR3 sequence is 14 residues long. The CDR3 coding sequence is TGTGCCACCGCGTCACCGAATAGCAATCAGCCCCAGCATTTT. Translated: CATASPNSNQPQHF.

J is TRBJ2-7 and V is TRBV12-3 or TRBV12-4; TRBD1 is a possible D gene (6 bases). The CDR3 sequence is 12 residues long. V was pared by 8 bases and J by 11 bases, with 19 bases between. CDR3 DNA: TGTGCCAGCGGACAGCTCAGTTCTTTGAAGTACTTC. Protein sequence: CASGQLSSLKYF.

The V call is TRBV10-3, the J call TRBJ1-2; D ambiguous. Trimming took 8 bases from V and 0 from J, leaving 7 bases between them. The CDR3 runs 12 residues. CDR1 is ENHRY, CDR2 SYGVKD, per germline. DNA of the CDR3: TGTGCCATCTCGGAGGCTAACTATGGCTACACCTTC. This gives the protein CAISEANYGYTF.

The chain has TRBV9 and TRBJ2-7; D unresolved. CDR3 length equals 13 residues. V gave up 3 bases and J gave up 3 bases, with 10 bases separating them. Germline V lookup: CDR1 SGDLS, CDR2 YYNGEE. CDR3 protein: CASSGPVNYEQYF. DNA for the CDR3: TGTGCCAGCAGCGGCCCGGTCAACTACGAGCAGTACTTC.

The J gene is TRBJ2-7, the V gene TRBV25-1; D gene unclear. This CDR3 is built from 10 residues. Trimming stripped 6 bases from V and 3 bases from J, with 3 bases between. From germline, CDR1 is MGHDK and CDR2 SYGVNS. The CDR3 DNA is TGTGCCAGCAGACACTACGAGCAGTACTTC. Protein sequence: CASRHYEQYF.

The chain couples TRBV24-1 to TRBJ2-1; 13 nucleotides match TRBD2. V was clipped by 7 bases and J by 4 bases; unmatched bases: 6. This CDR3 contains 16 residues. The germline V gene has CDR1 KGHDR and CDR2 SFDVKD. CDR3 coding DNA: TGTGCCACCAGCCTCCCGGGACTAGCGGGATACAATGAGCAGTTCTTC. As protein: CATSLPGLAGYNEQFF.

The chain employs TRBV15 and TRBJ2-2; the D gene is possibly TRBD1 (6 bases). Trimming left V 10 bases short and J 6 bases short, with 18 bases between. The CDR3 has 14 residues. Germline CDR1 is LNHNV and CDR2 is YYDKDF (reference sequence). The CDR3 nucleotides read TGTGCCATCCCGACAGGAGCGGTCTCCGGGGAGCTGTTTTTT. This sequence encodes CAIPTGAVSGELFF.

This chain links TRBV9 with TRBJ1-5; 9 bases align to TRBD1. This CDR3 has 15 residues. Germline V gives CDR1 SGDLS, CDR2 YYNGEE. Trimming at V came to 3 bases and at J to 2 bases, leaving 3 bases not matched to a gene. As DNA, the CDR3 is TGTGCCAGCAGCGCAACAGGGGGCGGCAATCAGCCCCAGCATTTT. This gives the protein CASSATGGGNQPQHF. Filled out from reference TRBV9 and TRBJ1-5, the complete variable domain reads DSGVTQTPKHLITATGQRVTLRCSPRSGDLSVYWYQQSLDQGLQFLIQYYNGEERAKGNILERFSAQQFPDLHSELNLSSLELGDSALYFCASSATGGGNQPQHFGDGTRLSIL.

The chain couples TRBV6-5 to TRBJ2-7, with a weak D call TRBD1 (6 bases). Trimming took off 2 bases at V and 5 bases at J, with 10 bases between the two ends. The V gene's germline CDR1 is MNHEY and CDR2 SVGAGI. CDR3 length equals 13 residues. Written as DNA, the CDR3 is TGTGCCAGCAGTTACACAGGGAACCACGAGCAGTACTTC. Its protein is CASSYTGNHEQYF.

CDR3 coding DNA: TGCAGTGCTAGTTCTAATTTGCAGCCCCAGCATTTT. Translated: CSASSNLQPQHF. The rearrangement joins TRBV20-1 to TRBJ1-5; D uncertain. The CDR3 extends over 12 amino acids. The germline V gene has CDR1 DFQATT and CDR2 SNEGSKA (reference sequence). V was shortened by 3 bases and J by 7 bases, with 10 bases between the two germline ends.

In its sample, this clone was seen a few times. The chain joins TRBV24-1 to TRBJ2-1; 8 nucleotides match TRBD1. Germline V gives CDR1 KGHDR, CDR2 SFDVKD. This CDR3 spans 16 amino acids. V shed 3 bases, J shed 8 bases, and the junction held 11 bases outside the gene matches. The CDR3 nucleotides read TGTGCCACCAGTGATCCGGGACAGGTAGGGATCGATGAGCAGTTCTTC. It codes for CATSDPGQVGIDEQFF.

The V and J genes are TRBV7-8 and TRBJ2-7; 7 bases align to TRBD2. The ends lost 1 base at V and 7 bases at J; junction bases unmatched: 10. CDR3 size: 15 residues. Germline loops: CDR1 SGHVS, CDR2 FQNEAQ. The DNA of the CDR3 is TGTGCCAGCAGCTTAGAAGGTGGGAGGGGCTGGGAGCAGTACTTC. Protein sequence: CASSLEGGRGWEQYF.

CDR3 in amino acids: CAASGDYGYTF. The CDR3 coding sequence is TGTGCCGCCTCCGGGGACTATGGCTACACCTTC. V and J are TRBV3-1 (or the pseudogene TRBV3-2) and TRBJ1-2, with D uncertain. V was trimmed by 11 bases and J by 3 bases, leaving 10 bases between them. Germline loops: CDR1 LGHDT, CDR2 YNNKEL (reference sequence). The CDR3 spans 11 residues.

The chain has TRBV2 and TRBJ2-7; 10 nucleotides align to TRBD1. The germline CDR1 and CDR2 sequences are SNHLY and FYNNEI. This CDR3 has 17 residues. Trimming removed 4 bases from V and 0 bases from J; junction bases left unmatched: 9. CDR3 coding DNA: TGTGCCAGCAGTGGGGACAGGGGCCGACCAAGCTCCTACGAGCAGTACTTC. The encoded protein is CASSGDRGRPSSYEQYF.

The rearrangement uses TRBV4-2 and TRBJ2-2; TRBD2 matches 9 bases. This CDR3 contains 17 residues. Germline V gives CDR1 LGHNA, CDR2 YNFKEQ. The V gene end was trimmed by 0 bases and the J gene end by 6 bases; junction bases not matched to a gene: 8. CDR3 bases: TGTGCCAGCAGCCAAGAATCAGCGGGGGGTGTGGCCGGGGAGCTGTTTTTT. Translation: CASSQESAGGVAGELFF.